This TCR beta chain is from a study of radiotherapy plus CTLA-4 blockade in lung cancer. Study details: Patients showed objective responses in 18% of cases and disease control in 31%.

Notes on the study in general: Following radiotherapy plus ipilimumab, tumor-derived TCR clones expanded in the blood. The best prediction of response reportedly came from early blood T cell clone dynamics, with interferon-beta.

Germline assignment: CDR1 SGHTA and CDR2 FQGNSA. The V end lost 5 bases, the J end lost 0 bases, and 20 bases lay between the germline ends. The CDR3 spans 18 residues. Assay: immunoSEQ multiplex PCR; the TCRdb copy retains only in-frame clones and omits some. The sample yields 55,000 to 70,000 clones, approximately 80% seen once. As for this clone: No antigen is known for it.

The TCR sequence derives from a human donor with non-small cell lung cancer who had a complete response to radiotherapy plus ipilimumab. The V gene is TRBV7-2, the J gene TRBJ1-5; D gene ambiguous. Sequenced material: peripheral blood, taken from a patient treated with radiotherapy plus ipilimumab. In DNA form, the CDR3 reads TGTGCCAGCAGCCCCAGTACCGTCCGTATTGATAGCAATCAGCCCCAGCATTTT. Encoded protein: CASSPSTVRIDSNQPQHF.